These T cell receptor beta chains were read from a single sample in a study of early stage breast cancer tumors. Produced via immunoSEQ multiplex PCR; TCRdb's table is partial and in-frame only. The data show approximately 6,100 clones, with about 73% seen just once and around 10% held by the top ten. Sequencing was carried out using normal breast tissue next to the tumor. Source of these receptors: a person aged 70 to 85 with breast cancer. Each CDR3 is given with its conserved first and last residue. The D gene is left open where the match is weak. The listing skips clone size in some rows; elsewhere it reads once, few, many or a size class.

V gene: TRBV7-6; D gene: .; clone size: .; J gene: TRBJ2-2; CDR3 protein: CASSAAGELFF; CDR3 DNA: TGTGCCAGCAGCGCGGCCGGGGAGCTGTTTTTT
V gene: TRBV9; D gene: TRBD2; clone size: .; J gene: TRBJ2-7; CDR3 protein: CASSVTPRGAYEQYF; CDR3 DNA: TGTGCCAGCAGCGTTACACCTCGGGGGGCCTACGAGCAGTACTTC
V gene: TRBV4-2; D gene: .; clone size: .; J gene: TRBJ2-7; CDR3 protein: CASSQAQRTELLDEQYF; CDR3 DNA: TGTGCCAGCAGCCAAGCACAGCGGACAGAACTTTTAGACGAGCAGTACTTC
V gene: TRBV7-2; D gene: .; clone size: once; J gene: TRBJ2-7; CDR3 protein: CASSLRYEQYF; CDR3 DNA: TGTGCCAGCAGCCTCCGCTACGAGCAGTACTTC
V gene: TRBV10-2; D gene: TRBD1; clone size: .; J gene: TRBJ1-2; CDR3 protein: CASNTGDYGYTF; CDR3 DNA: TGCGCCAGTAATACAGGGGACTATGGCTACACCTTC
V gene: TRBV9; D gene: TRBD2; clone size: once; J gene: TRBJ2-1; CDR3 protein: CASSVEIAGVNNEQFF; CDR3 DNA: TGTGCCAGCAGCGTAGAGATAGCGGGGGTCAACAATGAGCAGTTCTTC
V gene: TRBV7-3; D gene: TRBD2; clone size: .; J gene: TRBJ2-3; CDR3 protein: CASSFSGGPSDTQYF; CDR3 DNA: TGTGCCAGCAGCTTCTCGGGGGGGCCGTCAGATACGCAGTATTTT
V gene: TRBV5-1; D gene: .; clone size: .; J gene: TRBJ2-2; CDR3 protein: CASSLRDPGDRGELFF; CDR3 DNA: TGCGCCAGCAGCTTGCGTGACCCAGGGGACCGCGGGGAGCTGTTTTTT
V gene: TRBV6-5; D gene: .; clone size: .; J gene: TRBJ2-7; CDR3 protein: CASRNGQSSYEQYF; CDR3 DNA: TGTGCCAGCAGAAACGGACAGAGCTCCTACGAGCAGTACTTC
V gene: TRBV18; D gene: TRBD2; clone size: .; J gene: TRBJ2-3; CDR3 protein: CASSPSREDDTQYF; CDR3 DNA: TGTGCCAGCTCACCGAGCCGGGAGGATGATACGCAGTATTTT
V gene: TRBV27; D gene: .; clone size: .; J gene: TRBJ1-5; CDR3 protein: CASSLSGHPSNQPQHF; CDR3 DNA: TGTGCCAGCAGCCTGTCGGGACACCCAAGCAATCAGCCCCAGCATTTT